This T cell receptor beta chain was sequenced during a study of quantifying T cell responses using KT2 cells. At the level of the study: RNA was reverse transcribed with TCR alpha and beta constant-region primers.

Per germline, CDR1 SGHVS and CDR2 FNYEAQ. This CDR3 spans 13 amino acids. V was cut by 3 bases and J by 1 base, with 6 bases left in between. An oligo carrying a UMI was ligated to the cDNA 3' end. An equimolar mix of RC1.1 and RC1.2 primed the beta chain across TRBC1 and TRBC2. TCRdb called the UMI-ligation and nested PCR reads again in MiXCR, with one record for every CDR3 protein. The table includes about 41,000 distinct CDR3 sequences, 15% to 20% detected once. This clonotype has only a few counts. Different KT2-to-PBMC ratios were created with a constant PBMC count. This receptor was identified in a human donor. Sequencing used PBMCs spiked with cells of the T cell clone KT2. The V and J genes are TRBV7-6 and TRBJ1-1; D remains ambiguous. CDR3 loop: CASSFGSNTEAFF. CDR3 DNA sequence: TGTGCCAGCAGCTTTGGGTCGAACACTGAAGCTTTCTTT.